The 15 T cell receptor beta chains presented below share a single source sample, sequenced in a study of control samples from healthy donors and cancer patients. The table came from immunoSEQ multiplex PCR; TCRdb's copy has only in-frame clones and leaves some out. The sample includes around 71,000 clones, roughly 86% seen only once; the top ten take 2% to 2.5%. Sequencing was done on a sample of PBMCs. Receptor source: a woman aged 50 to 60 with head and neck cancer.

In DNA, the CDR3 is TGTGCCAGCAGCTTGGACAGGCAAGGGCAGCCCCAGCATTTT. This codes for CASSLDRQGQPQHF. This chain connects TRBV11-2 to TRBJ1-5; 7 nucleotides line up with TRBD1. Germline trimming cut 3 bases from V and 7 bases from J; bases unmatched to any gene: 6. Germline assignment: CDR1 SGHAT and CDR2 FQNNGV. The CDR3 runs 14 residues.

V is TRBV5-1 and J is TRBJ2-7; 8 bases are shared with TRBD1. CDR1 is SGHRS and CDR2 is YFSETQ in the germline V gene. V lost 4 bases, J lost 0 bases, and 6 bases stayed unmatched. The CDR3 extends over 15 amino acids. This CDR3 is CASSPGTGSSYEQYF. CDR3 in DNA: TGCGCCAGCAGCCCCGGGACAGGTAGCTCCTACGAGCAGTACTTC.

V gene TRBV7-6 combines with J gene TRBJ2-1; D gene uncertain. Between the trimmed V and J ends, which lost 3 bases and 10 bases, there was a span of 16 bases. Looked up from germline, CDR1 is SGHVS and CDR2 is FNYEAQ. The CDR3 runs to 14 residues. The CDR3 DNA follows: TGTGCCAGCAGCTTTAGTCCCGGGCCCAAGGAGCAGTTCTTC. As protein: CASSFSPGPKEQFF.

The chain joins TRBV7-8 to TRBJ2-3; D is unresolved. Trimming stripped 2 bases from V and 0 bases from J, with 9 bases between. Germline CDR1 reads SGHVS; CDR2 reads FQNEAQ. CDR3 size: 15 residues. The CDR3 region is CASSLRGLSTDTQYF. The CDR3 bases are TGTGCCAGCAGCTTAAGAGGCCTTAGCACAGATACGCAGTATTTT.

This rearrangement joins TRBV18 to TRBJ2-3, with D hard to call. Trimming left V 5 bases short and J 0 bases short, with 12 bases between. The CDR3 length is 15 residues. Looked up from germline, CDR1 is KGHSH and CDR2 is LQKENI. DNA for the CDR3: TGTGCCAGCTCAAGTCAGAGCACTAGCACAGATACGCAGTATTTT. The encoded protein is CASSSQSTSTDTQYF.

The V and J genes are TRBV2 and TRBJ1-1; TRBD1 agrees at 9 bases. The V segment lost 11 bases and the J segment 3 bases; nucleotides outside the gene matches: 7. Per germline, CDR1 SNHLY and CDR2 FYNNEI. The CDR3 is 13 amino acids. CDR3 nucleotide sequence: TGTGCCTCCCTACAGGGGGCGGACACTGAAGCTTTCTTT. Amino acid sequence: CASLQGADTEAFF.

The chain uses TRBV5-1 and TRBJ2-7, with D possibly being TRBD1 or TRBD2 (6 bases each). Looked up from germline, CDR1 is SGHRS and CDR2 is YFSETQ. V was cut by 4 bases and J by 0 bases, with 17 bases left in between. This CDR3 has 16 amino acids. This chain's CDR3 is CASSLGGQGPSYEQYF. The DNA for the CDR3 is TGCGCCAGCAGCCTGGGGGGTCAGGGGCCCTCCTACGAGCAGTACTTC.

This clone was observed a handful of times. The chain couples TRBV12-3 or TRBV12-4 to TRBJ1-5, with 9 bases identical to TRBD1. The CDR3 runs 13 residues. V was pared by 6 bases and J by 4 bases, with 1 base of the junction left unmatched. CDR3 amino acids: CASRGTGNQPQHF. CDR3 nucleotides: TGTGCCAGCAGGGGGACAGGGAATCAGCCCCAGCATTTT.

The chain has TRBV2 and TRBJ2-7, with TRBD1 as a possible D gene (7 bases). This CDR3 is built from 16 residues. Trimming cost V 7 bases and J 0 bases, with 19 bases left between them. From germline, CDR1 is SNHLY and CDR2 FYNNEI. The CDR3 sequence: CASNRGRTGSSYEQYF. In DNA, the CDR3 is TGTGCCAGCAACCGGGGGAGGACAGGTAGCTCCTACGAGCAGTACTTC.

The V and J genes are TRBV6-1 and TRBJ2-1; 11 nucleotides agree with TRBD2. Germline V lookup: CDR1 MNHNS, CDR2 SASEGT. The CDR3 covers 15 residues. The V gene end was trimmed by 3 bases and the J gene end by 8 bases; junction bases not matched to a gene: 6. This CDR3 is CASSDSSGGLDEQFF. The DNA for the CDR3 is TGTGCCAGCAGTGATTCTAGCGGGGGGTTGGATGAGCAGTTCTTC.

The chain has TRBV6-6 and TRBJ2-1, with 10 bases identical to TRBD1. The length of the CDR3 is 14 residues. The germline V gene encodes CDR1 MNHNY and CDR2 SVGAGI (reference sequence). The J segment lost 4 bases and the V segment lost 5 bases, leaving 2 bases of the junction unmatched. Here the CDR3 DNA reads TGTGCCAGCAGTCGGGACAGGGGTTACAATGAGCAGTTCTTC. Amino acid sequence: CASSRDRGYNEQFF.

V usage is TRBV3-1 (or the pseudogene TRBV3-2) and J usage is TRBJ2-4; D gene unclear. CDR1 is LGHDT, CDR2 YNNKEL, per germline (reference sequence). The CDR3 length is 12 residues. Between the trimmed V and J ends, which lost 1 base and 14 bases, there was a span of 12 bases. The DNA of the CDR3 is TGTGCCAGCAGCCAAGCTTGGGAACATAAGTACTTC. Its translation: CASSQAWEHKYF.

The chain recombines TRBV4-2 with TRBJ1-2; D gene unclear. This CDR3 region has 18 residues. Germline V gives CDR1 LGHNA, CDR2 YNFKEQ. V was trimmed by 0 bases and J by 4 bases, leaving 21 bases between them. The CDR3 coding sequence is TGTGCCAGCAGCCAAGATCGGGCTGGAGACACCCTGTTCTATGGCTACACCTTC. It codes for CASSQDRAGDTLFYGYTF.

The chain recombines TRBV19 with TRBJ2-7, with TRBD1 matching 7 bases. V dropped 3 bases and J dropped 6; count of bases not matched to a gene: 8. The germline V gene encodes CDR1 LNHDA and CDR2 SQIVND (reference sequence). The CDR3 length is 14 residues. The CDR3 DNA is TGTGCCAGTAGTATTACGACAGGGACATTCGAGCAGTACTTC. The encoded protein is CASSITTGTFEQYF.

In its sample, this clone was seen once. This chain uses TRBV5-6 with TRBJ1-1; D gene unclear. CDR3 length: 14 residues. CDR1 and CDR2 from the germline V gene are SGHDT and YYEEEE. V lost 1 base to trimming and J lost 11 bases, with 18 bases between them. The CDR3 DNA sequence: TGTGCCAGCAGCTTGTCTGGGCTAGGGTTAGACGCTTTCTTT. Amino acid sequence: CASSLSGLGLDAFF.